This TCR beta chain was observed in a study of blood T cell repertoires in COVID-19. In the study overall: Sources were T cells, B-cell-depleted T cells, or PBMCs; the material itself was cDNA or gDNA.

Trimming cost V 7 bases and J 4 bases; bases outside gene matches: 6. The CDR3 totals 13 residues. What the recovered Cohort 3 donors had was two negative PCRs, clearance, or symptom resolution. Authors' data handling: Reference gene primer amplification yielded estimated nucleated cell counts. The repertoire was sequenced with immunoSEQ multiplex PCR; TCRdb's copy has only in-frame clones and lacks some. That table is the source of V, J and clone size, and D and trimming were worked out from the DNA. The sample lists approximately 250,000 clones; 70% to 85% were seen once. The TCR sequence derives from a man aged 35-49 years who had recovered from COVID-19. What was sequenced was PBMCs or T cells enriched from blood (not recorded which). The chain combines TRBV12-3 or TRBV12-4 with TRBJ1-2, with TRBD1 identical over 7 bases. CDR3 in amino acids: CASIRTGSYGYTF. CDR3 DNA: TGTGCCAGCATCCGGACAGGAAGCTATGGCTACACCTTC.